This TCR beta chain emerged from a study of T cell responses to AZD1222 COVID-19 vaccine. Study results and limitations: A mostly white British donor set with more females was recruited, and clonal diversity was possibly underestimated. Nearly half of the spike-specific TCRs reportedly recognize variant regions that carry no mutations. Dominant CD4 TCR responses targeted spike regions 160-218 and 743-854.

Germline trimming cut 0 bases from V and 6 bases from J; bases unmatched to any gene: 5. CDR1 and CDR2 from the germline V gene are MNHEY and SVGEGT. CDR3 length equals 15 residues. Worth noting for this clone: Its specificity is not known.

The method was immunoSEQ multiplex PCR; TCRdb's version includes in-frame clones alone and lacks a portion of them. This table holds roughly 120,000 clones, 85% to 90% found once. J is TRBJ2-5 and V is TRBV6-2 or TRBV6-3; 9 bases fit TRBD1. The clonotype originates from an adult in good health. The sample in question was peripheral blood, obtained on day 0 of AZD1222 vaccination. Here the CDR3 reads CASSYSGQGRQTQYF. The CDR3 nucleotides read TGTGCCAGCAGTTACTCAGGACAGGGGAGACAGACCCAGTACTTC.